Described below is a single TCR beta chain sequence and its context. This sample is part of a study of blood T cell repertoires in COVID-19. In the study overall: Collection of acute and convalescent COVID-19 samples took place in the United States, Italy and Spain. In each case, the material was cDNA or gDNA derived from T cells, B-cell-depleted T cells, or PBMCs.

The length of the CDR3 is 14 residues. V was cut by 6 bases and J by 0 bases, with 10 bases left in between. CDR1 SNHLY and CDR2 FYNNEI come from the germline V gene. Per the original data handling: For nucleated cells, counts were estimated from reference gene primer amplification. Clones were sequenced by immunoSEQ multiplex PCR, and TCRdb holds only the in-frame ones, with some missing. The V and J calls and clone size are taken from that table; D and trimming were inferred from the DNA. The table has some 130,000 clones, around 88% seen once. This receptor was identified in a man aged 50 to 59 with acute or convalescent COVID-19. Sequencing was carried out using peripheral blood. V gene TRBV2 combines with J gene TRBJ2-3, with TRBD2 as a possible D gene (6 bases). CDR3 coding DNA: TGTGCCAGCAGCGATGGGACTAGCACAGATACGCAGTATTTT. This sequence encodes CASSDGTSTDTQYF.